This T cell receptor beta chain was documented in a study of T cells in Graves' hyperthyroidism and ophthalmopathy. General study results and limits: Ophthalmopathy, as predicted by the model, came a median 6.5 months after the prediction. Also found in blood were most expanded thyroid clonotypes above 0.001.

The CDR3 consists of 13 residues. Germline V gene data show CDR1 as DFQATT and CDR2 as SNEGSKA (reference sequence). V lost 6 bases and J 0 bases, leaving 12 bases between the germline ends. Regions amplified from RNA transcripts were the TCR beta CDR3 regions. RT-PCR in the first round (using the HTBI primer set) targeted the TCR CDR3. TCRdb passed the multiplex PCR reads through MiXCR, listing each CDR3 protein once. There are nearly 750,000 distinct CDR3 sequences in the sample; roughly a third occur only once, and less than 35% lies in the top ten. As for this clonotype: Its target is not known.

What was sequenced was blood. The sequence came from a middle-aged woman with Graves' hyperthyroidism. The chain links TRBV20-1 to TRBJ2-7; the D gene is possibly TRBD1 (6 bases). The CDR3 DNA reads as TGCAGTGCAACAGGGTCTTCCTCCTACGAGCAGTACTTC. Translated, it gives CSATGSSSYEQYF.